One and the same sample provided the 3 T cell receptor beta chains below, sequenced in a study of CD8 T cells in ankylosing spondylitis (dated by TCRdb to about 2017). The method was 5' RACE. Sequencer: Illumina HiSeq 2500. TCRdb reanalyzed the raw reads on its own, using fastp at Q25 for trimming and MiXCR for clone calling, and kept in-frame beta chains. A single entry per CDR3 protein holds the most common genes and DNA from its merged rows. Here the sample has some 140,000 distinct CDR3 sequences; roughly 8% occur a single time. Of the sample, 7.3% falls within the top ten clones. The sequenced sample was synovial fluid, either unsorted or a sorted T cell fraction (not recorded which). The receptors stem from a male donor with ankylosing spondylitis.

This clonotype was found a few times. The chain combines TRBV9 with TRBJ1-1; D may be TRBD1 (5 bases). V was shortened by 2 bases and J by 5 bases, with 10 bases between the two germline ends. The CDR3 runs to 13 residues. Germline values: CDR1 SGDLS, CDR2 YYNGEE. CDR3 nucleotide sequence: TGTGCCAGCAGCGTTCAAAGGGGAACTGAAGCTTTCTTT. Translating it yields CASSVQRGTEAFF.

This clonotype was recorded at least ten times. This chain joins TRBV4-3 and TRBJ1-3, with a possible D match to TRBD1 (5 bases). This CDR3 has 15 residues. Trimming took 0 bases from V and 3 from J, leaving 9 bases between them. Per the germline V gene, CDR1 is LGHNA and CDR2 is YSLEER. CDR3 bases: TGCGCCAGCAGCCAAGATCGAGGGGATGGAAACACCATATATTTT. It is translated as CASSQDRGDGNTIYF.

This clonotype was observed many times. This sequence joins TRBV7-9 and TRBJ2-3, with D uncertain. CDR1 and CDR2 (germline): SEHNR, FQNEAQ (reference sequence). The V end was cut by 2 bases, the J end by 0 bases, with 6 bases between. This CDR3 is built from 14 residues. DNA for the CDR3: TGTGCCAGCAGCTTATCAGGTAGCACAGATACGCAGTATTTT. Translation gives CASSLSGSTDTQYF.